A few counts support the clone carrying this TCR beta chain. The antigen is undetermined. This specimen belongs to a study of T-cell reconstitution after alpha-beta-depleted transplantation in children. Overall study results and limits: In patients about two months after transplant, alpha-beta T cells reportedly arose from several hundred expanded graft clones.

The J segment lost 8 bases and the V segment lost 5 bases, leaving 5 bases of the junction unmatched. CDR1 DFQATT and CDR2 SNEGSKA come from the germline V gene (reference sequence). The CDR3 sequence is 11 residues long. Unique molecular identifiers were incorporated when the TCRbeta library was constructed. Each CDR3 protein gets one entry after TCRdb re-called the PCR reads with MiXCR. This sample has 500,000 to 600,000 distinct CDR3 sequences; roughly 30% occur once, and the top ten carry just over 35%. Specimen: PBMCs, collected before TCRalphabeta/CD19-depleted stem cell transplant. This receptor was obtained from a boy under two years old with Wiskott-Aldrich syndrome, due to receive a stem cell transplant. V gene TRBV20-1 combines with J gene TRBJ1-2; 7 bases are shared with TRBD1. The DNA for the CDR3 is TGCAGTGCTCGACAGGGTAACGGCTACACCTTC. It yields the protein CSARQGNGYTF.